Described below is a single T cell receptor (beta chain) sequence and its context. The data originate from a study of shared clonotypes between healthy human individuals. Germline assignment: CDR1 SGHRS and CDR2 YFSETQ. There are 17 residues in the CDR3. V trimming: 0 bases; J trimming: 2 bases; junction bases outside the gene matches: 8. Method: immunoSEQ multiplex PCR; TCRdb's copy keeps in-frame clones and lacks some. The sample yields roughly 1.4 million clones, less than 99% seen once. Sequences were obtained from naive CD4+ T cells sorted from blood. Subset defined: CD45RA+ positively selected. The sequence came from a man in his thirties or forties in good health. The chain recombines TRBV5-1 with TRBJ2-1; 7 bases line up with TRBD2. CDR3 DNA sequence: TGCGCCAGCAGCTTGGCACTGGGGCTAGCGGCCTACAATGAGCAGTTCTTC. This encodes CASSLALGLAAYNEQFF.